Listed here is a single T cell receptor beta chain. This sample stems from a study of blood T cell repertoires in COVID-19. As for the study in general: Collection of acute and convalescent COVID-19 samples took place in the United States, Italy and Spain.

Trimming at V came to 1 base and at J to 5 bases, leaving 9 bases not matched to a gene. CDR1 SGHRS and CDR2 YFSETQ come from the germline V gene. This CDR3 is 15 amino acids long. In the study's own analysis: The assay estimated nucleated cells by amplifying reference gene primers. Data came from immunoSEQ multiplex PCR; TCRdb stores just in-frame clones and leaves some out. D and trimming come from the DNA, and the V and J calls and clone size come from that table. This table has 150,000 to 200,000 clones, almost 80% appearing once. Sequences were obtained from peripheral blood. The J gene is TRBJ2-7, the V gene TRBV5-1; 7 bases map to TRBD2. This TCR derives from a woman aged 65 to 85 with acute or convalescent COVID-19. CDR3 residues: CASSLLGGRGDEQYF. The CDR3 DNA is TGCGCCAGCAGCTTGTTAGGCGGGAGAGGCGACGAGCAGTACTTC.